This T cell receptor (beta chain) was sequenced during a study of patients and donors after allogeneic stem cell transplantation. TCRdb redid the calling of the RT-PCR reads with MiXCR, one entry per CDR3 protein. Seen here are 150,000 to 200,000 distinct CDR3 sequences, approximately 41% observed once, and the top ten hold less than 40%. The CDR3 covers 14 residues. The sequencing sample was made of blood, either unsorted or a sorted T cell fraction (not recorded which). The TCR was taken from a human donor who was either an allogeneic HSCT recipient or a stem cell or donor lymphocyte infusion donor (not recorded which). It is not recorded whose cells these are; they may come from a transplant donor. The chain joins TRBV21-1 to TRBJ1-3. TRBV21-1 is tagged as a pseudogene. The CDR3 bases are TGTGCCAGCAGCGAGGGATCGAATAGAAACACCATATATTTT. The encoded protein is CASSEGSNRNTIYF.